The clone carrying this T cell receptor (beta chain) showed up just once. Healthy donors constituted the controls, which were matched for age and sex. This specimen comes from a study of CD8 T cells in Susac syndrome. Trimming removed 3 bases at V and 8 bases at J, with 9 bases between. Germline lookup yields CDR1 SGHRS and CDR2 YFSETQ. This CDR3 region has 12 residues. A quantity of roughly 0.5 to 1 ug RNA underwent reverse transcription using random hexamers. Via MiXCR, TCRdb re-called the immunoSEQ multiplex PCR reads, giving one row per CDR3 protein. The sample includes 100,000 to 150,000 distinct CDR3 sequences, 90% to 95% seen only once; the top ten take 0.12%.

The V gene is TRBV5-1, the J gene TRBJ2-4; D possibly corresponds to TRBD1 (6 bases). Sequencing input: CD4+ T cells from PBMCs. The sequence was obtained from a human donor in good health. The CDR3 sequence: CASSYRDDIQYF. CDR3 bases: TGCGCCAGCAGCTACAGGGATGACATTCAGTACTTC.